A selection of T cell receptor beta chains follows, all from one sample in a study of neurological immune-mediated disorders. TCRdb itself ran the 5' RACE reads through MiXCR, one entry per CDR3 protein. The table has roughly 55,000 distinct CDR3 sequences, about 15% seen once. Sequenced sample: PBMCs. The receptors shown here come from a man aged 60-69 years in good health. Both conserved end residues are trimmed from each CDR3. The D gene is left open where the match is weak.

CDR3: ASSQDLGRSTDTQY
D: .
J: TRBJ2-3
V: TRBV4-3

CDR3: ASSLGVAEQY
D: .
J: TRBJ2-7
V: TRBV7-9

CDR3: AISGEAASTDTQY
D: .
J: TRBJ2-3
V: TRBV10-3

CDR3: SVQGANGANVLT
D: TRBD1
J: TRBJ2-6
V: TRBV29-1

CDR3: ASSFGQTMQPQH
D: .
J: TRBJ1-5
V: TRBV7-9

CDR3: ASSPGWGNEKLF
D: .
J: TRBJ1-4
V: TRBV5-5

CDR3: ASSLTPAGEQY
D: .
J: TRBJ2-7
V: TRBV3-1

CDR3: SASEDYEQY
D: .
J: TRBJ2-7
V: TRBV20-1

CDR3: ASSVEVAGSSYEQY
D: .
J: TRBJ2-7
V: TRBV9

CDR3: ASSQEGKGGNGTQY
D: TRBD1
J: TRBJ2-5
V: TRBV4-1

CDR3: ASNVDFGNTGELF
D: .
J: TRBJ2-2
V: TRBV5-1

CDR3: ASSPSGIVNEQF
D: TRBD2
J: TRBJ2-1
V: TRBV5-1

CDR3: ASSLGGNDEQY
D: .
J: TRBJ2-7
V: TRBV12-3/TRBV12-4

CDR3: ASSEGEGYSDNEQF
D: TRBD2
J: TRBJ2-1
V: TRBV2

CDR3: TSSQARGARNTEAF
D: TRBD1
J: TRBJ1-1
V: TRBV18

CDR3: ASSFGTSGSTEQF
D: TRBD2
J: TRBJ2-1
V: TRBV7-8

CDR3: ASSPGLAGVGETQY
D: TRBD2
J: TRBJ2-5
V: TRBV12-3/TRBV12-4

CDR3: ASSINRESLH
D: .
J: TRBJ1-6
V: TRBV5-1

CDR3: ASSLGAFDQPQH
D: .
J: TRBJ1-5
V: TRBV7-2

CDR3: SVETTRGTDTQY
D: .
J: TRBJ2-3
V: TRBV29-1

CDR3: ASSREGGSSYNEQF
D: .
J: TRBJ2-1
V: TRBV7-3

CDR3: SARGGEGDYEQY
D: .
J: TRBJ2-7
V: TRBV20-1

CDR3: SARDGRVRSYEQY
D: .
J: TRBJ2-7
V: TRBV20-1

CDR3: ASRQSYNSPLH
D: .
J: TRBJ1-6
V: TRBV2

CDR3: ASSYSGSLNTEAF
D: .
J: TRBJ1-1
V: TRBV6-5

CDR3: SARDRLAGGGEQF
D: TRBD2
J: TRBJ2-1
V: TRBV20-1

CDR3: SVSQGPEQF
D: .
J: TRBJ2-1
V: TRBV29-1

CDR3: ASSLDRDRGGHEQF
D: TRBD1
J: TRBJ2-1
V: TRBV5-1

CDR3: ASSRQGAGANVLT
D: TRBD1
J: TRBJ2-6
V: TRBV3-1

CDR3: ASSPRGFPGPNQPQH
D: .
J: TRBJ1-5
V: TRBV18

CDR3: ASSQELRVSTDTQY
D: .
J: TRBJ2-3
V: TRBV4-3

CDR3: ASSAPGALGELF
D: .
J: TRBJ2-2
V: TRBV9

CDR3: ASSYGRADSYNEQF
D: .
J: TRBJ2-1
V: TRBV6-2/TRBV6-3

CDR3: ASSHRRPREGFSEY
D: .
J: TRBJ2-3
V: TRBV11-2

CDR3: AAGSGRKAF
D: .
J: TRBJ1-1
V: TRBV24-1

CDR3: ASSLAGGSYEQY
D: TRBD2
J: TRBJ2-7
V: TRBV9

CDR3: ASSWDTDNDAF
D: .
J: TRBJ1-1
V: TRBV5-5

CDR3: SVRSLSSYNEQF
D: .
J: TRBJ2-1
V: TRBV29-1

CDR3: ASSVKGRTGELF
D: .
J: TRBJ2-2
V: TRBV5-1

CDR3: ASSSKGAGSGEQY
D: TRBD1
J: TRBJ2-7
V: TRBV7-2

CDR3: ASSYSSGGGGSGELF
D: TRBD2
J: TRBJ2-2
V: TRBV6-6

CDR3: ASSLGGNSEAF
D: .
J: TRBJ1-1
V: TRBV5-1

CDR3: ASQTGNSYEQY
D: TRBD1
J: TRBJ2-7
V: TRBV28

CDR3: ASRRDRALSNQPQH
D: .
J: TRBJ1-5
V: TRBV6-2/TRBV6-3

CDR3: ASAWKNQGSETQY
D: .
J: TRBJ2-5
V: TRBV10-3

CDR3: ASIFTPPGAEAF
D: .
J: TRBJ1-1
V: TRBV12-3/TRBV12-4

CDR3: ASSIDRSRGYEQY
D: .
J: TRBJ2-7
V: TRBV28

CDR3: SAAPGGREYEQY
D: TRBD2
J: TRBJ2-7
V: TRBV20-1

CDR3: ASSKAGQGTSYNEQF
D: TRBD1
J: TRBJ2-1
V: TRBV6-5

CDR3: ASSVLAGGTYEQY
D: TRBD2
J: TRBJ2-7
V: TRBV5-6

CDR3: SAGRESYEQY
D: .
J: TRBJ2-7
V: TRBV20-1

CDR3: ASSRSTNEKLF
D: .
J: TRBJ1-4
V: TRBV28

CDR3: ASSPGTSGSKEQF
D: TRBD2
J: TRBJ2-1
V: TRBV5-5

CDR3: SARDRLTNQPQH
D: TRBD1
J: TRBJ1-5
V: TRBV20-1